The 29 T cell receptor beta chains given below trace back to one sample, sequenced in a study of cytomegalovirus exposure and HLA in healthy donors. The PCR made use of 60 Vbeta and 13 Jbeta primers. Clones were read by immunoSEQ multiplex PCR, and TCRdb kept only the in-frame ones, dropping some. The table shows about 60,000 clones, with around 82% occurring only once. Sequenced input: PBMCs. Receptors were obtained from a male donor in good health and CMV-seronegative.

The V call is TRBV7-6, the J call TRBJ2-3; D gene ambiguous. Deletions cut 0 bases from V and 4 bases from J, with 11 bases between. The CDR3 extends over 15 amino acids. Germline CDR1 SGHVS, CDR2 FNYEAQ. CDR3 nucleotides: TGTGCCAGCAGCTTAGCGCGAACTATCGCAGATACGCAGTATTTT. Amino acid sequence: CASSLARTIADTQYF.

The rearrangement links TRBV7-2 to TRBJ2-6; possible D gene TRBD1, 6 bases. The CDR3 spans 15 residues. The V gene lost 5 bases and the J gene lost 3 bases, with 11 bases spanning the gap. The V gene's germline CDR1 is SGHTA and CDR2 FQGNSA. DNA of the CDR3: TGTGCCAGCAGCGCCACAGGGAATGGGGCCAACGTCCTGACTTTC. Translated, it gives CASSATGNGANVLTF.

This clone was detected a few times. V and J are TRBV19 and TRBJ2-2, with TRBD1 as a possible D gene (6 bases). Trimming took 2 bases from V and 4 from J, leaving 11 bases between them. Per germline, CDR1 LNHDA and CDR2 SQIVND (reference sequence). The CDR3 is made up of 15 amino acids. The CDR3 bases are TGTGCCAGTAGTATAACAGGGTCGGGCACCGGGGAGCTGTTTTTT. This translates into CASSITGSGTGELFF. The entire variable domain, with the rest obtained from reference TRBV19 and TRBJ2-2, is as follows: DGGITQSPKYLFRKEGQNVTLSCEQNLNHDAMYWYRQDPGQGLRLIYYSQIVNDFQKGDIAEGYSVSREKKESFPLTVTSAQKNPTAFYLCASSITGSGTGELFFGEGSRLTVL.

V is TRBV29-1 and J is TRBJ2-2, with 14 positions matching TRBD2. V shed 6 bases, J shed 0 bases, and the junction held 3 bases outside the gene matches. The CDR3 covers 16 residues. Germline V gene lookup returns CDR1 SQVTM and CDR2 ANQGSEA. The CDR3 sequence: CSVGTSGGTNTGELFF. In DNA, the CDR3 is TGCAGCGTGGGGACTAGCGGGGGAACGAACACCGGGGAGCTGTTTTTT.

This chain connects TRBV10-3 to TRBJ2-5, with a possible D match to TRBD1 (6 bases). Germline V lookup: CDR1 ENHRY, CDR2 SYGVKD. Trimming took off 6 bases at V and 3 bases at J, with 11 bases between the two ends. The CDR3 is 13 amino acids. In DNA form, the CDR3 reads TGTGCCATCAGCCCAGGGGTCGAAGAGACCCAGTACTTC. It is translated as CAISPGVEETQYF.

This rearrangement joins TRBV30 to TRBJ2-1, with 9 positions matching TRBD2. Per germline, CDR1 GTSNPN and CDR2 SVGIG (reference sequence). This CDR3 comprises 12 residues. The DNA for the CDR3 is TGTGCTACCGGGACTAGCACGTCTGAGCAGTTCTTC. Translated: CATGTSTSEQFF.

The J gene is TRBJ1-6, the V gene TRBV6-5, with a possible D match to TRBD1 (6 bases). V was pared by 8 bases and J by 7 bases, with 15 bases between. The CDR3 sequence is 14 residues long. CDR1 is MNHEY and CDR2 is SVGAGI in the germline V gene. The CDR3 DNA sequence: TGTGCCAGCGGTCCCGGACAGTTCAATTCACCCCTCCACTTT. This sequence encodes CASGPGQFNSPLHF.

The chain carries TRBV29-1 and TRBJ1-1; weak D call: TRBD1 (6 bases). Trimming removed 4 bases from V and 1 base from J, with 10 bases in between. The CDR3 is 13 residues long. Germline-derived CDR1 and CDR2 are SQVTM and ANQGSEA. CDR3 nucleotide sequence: TGCAGCGTTGTAGGACAGACGAACACTGAAGCTTTCTTT. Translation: CSVVGQTNTEAFF.

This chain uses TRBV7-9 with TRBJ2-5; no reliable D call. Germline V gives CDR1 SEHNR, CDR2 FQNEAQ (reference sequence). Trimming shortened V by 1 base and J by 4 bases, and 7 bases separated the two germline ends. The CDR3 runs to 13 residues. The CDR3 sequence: CASSLVTSETQYF. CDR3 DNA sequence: TGTGCCAGCAGCTTAGTAACATCAGAGACCCAGTACTTC. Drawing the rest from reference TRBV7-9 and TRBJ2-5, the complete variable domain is DTGVSQNPRHKITKRGQNVTFRCDPISEHNRLYWYRQTLGQGPEFLTYFQNEAQLEKSRLLSDRFSAERPKGSFSTLEIQRTEQGDSAMYLCASSLVTSETQYFGPGTRLLVL.

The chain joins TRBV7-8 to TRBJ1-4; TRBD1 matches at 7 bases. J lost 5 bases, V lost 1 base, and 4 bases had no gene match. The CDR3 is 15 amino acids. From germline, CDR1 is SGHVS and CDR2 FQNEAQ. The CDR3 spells CASSLGAGGNEKLFF. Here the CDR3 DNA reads TGTGCCAGCAGCTTAGGGGCAGGGGGGAATGAAAAACTGTTTTTT. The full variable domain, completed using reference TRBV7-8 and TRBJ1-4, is GAGVSQSPRYKVAKRGQDVALRCDPISGHVSLFWYQQALGQGPEFLTYFQNEAQLDKSGLPSDRFFAERPEGSVSTLKIQRTQQEDSAVYLCASSLGAGGNEKLFFGSGTQLSVL.

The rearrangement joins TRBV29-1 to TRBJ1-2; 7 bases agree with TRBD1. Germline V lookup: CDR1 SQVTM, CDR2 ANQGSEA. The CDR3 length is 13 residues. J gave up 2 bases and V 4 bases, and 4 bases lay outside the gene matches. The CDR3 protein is CSVGAGGNYGYTF. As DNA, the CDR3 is TGCAGCGTTGGAGCAGGGGGGAACTATGGCTACACCTTC. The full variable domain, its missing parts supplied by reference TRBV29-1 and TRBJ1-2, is SAVISQKPSRDICQRGTSLTIQCQVDSQVTMMFWYRQQPGQSLTLIATANQGSEATYESGFVIDKFPISRPNLTFSTLTVSNMSPEDSSIYLCSVGAGGNYGYTFGSGTRLTVV.

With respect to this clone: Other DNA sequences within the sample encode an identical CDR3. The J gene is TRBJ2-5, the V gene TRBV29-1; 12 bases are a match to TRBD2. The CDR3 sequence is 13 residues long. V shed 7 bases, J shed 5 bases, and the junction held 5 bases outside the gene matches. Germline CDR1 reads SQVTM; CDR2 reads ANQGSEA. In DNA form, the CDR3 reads TGCAGCGCAAAGGGACTAGCGGGCGAGACCCAGTACTTC. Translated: CSAKGLAGETQYF.

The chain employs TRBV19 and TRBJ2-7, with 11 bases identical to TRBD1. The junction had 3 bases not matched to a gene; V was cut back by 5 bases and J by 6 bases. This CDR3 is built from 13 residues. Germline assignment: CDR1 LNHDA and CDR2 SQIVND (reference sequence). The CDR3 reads CASSFGTGGEQYF. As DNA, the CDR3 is TGTGCCAGTAGTTTCGGGACAGGGGGCGAGCAGTACTTC.

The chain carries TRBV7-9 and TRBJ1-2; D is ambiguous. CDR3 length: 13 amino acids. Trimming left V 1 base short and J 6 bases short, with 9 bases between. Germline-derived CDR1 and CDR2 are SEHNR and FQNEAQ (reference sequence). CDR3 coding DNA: TGTGCCAGCAGCTTAGGGGGAGAGGATGGCTACACCTTC. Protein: CASSLGGEDGYTF.

The CDR3 reads CASSSRGQNTEAFF. CDR3 DNA: TGCGCCAGCAGCTCCAGGGGCCAGAACACTGAAGCTTTCTTT. The chain joins TRBV5-1 to TRBJ1-1; possibly TRBD1 for D (6 bases). Germline lookup yields CDR1 SGHRS and CDR2 YFSETQ. Trimming removed 3 bases from V and 1 base from J, with 10 bases in between. The CDR3 length is 14 residues.

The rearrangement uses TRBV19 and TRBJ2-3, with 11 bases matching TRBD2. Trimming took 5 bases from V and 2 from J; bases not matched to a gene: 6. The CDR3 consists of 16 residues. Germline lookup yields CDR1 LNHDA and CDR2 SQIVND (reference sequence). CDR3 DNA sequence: TGTGCCAGTAGTGCAGGGACTAGCGGTAACACAGATACGCAGTATTTT. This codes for CASSAGTSGNTDTQYF.

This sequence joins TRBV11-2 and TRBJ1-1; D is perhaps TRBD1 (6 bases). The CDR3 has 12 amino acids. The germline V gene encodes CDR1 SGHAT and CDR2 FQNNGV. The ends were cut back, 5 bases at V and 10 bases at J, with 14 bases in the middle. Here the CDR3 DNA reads TGTGCCAGCAGCGCCACAGGGTTGGGAGCTTTCTTT. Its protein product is CASSATGLGAFF. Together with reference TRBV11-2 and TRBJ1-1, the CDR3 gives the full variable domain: EAGVAQSPRYKIIEKRQSVAFWCNPISGHATLYWYQQILGQGPKLLIQFQNNGVVDDSQLPKDRFSAERLKGVDSTLKIQPAKLEDSAVYLCASSATGLGAFFGQGTRLTVV.

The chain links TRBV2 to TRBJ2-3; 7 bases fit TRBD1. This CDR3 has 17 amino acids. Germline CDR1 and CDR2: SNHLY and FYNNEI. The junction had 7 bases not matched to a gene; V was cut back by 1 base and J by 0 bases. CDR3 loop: CASSEGRDSLSTDTQYF. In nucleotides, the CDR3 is TGTGCCAGCAGTGAAGGCCGGGACAGCCTTAGCACAGATACGCAGTATTTT. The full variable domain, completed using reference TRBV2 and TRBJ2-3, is EPEVTQTPSHQVTQMGQEVILRCVPISNHLYFYWYRQILGQKVEFLVSFYNNEISEKSEIFDDQFSVERPDGSNFTLKIRSTKLEDSAMYFCASSEGRDSLSTDTQYFGPGTRLTVL.

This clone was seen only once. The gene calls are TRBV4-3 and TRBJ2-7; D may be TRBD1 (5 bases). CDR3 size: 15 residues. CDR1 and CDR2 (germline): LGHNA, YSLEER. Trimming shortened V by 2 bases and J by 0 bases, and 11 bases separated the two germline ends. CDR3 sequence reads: CASSQLTDFSYEQYF. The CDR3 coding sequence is TGCGCCAGCAGCCAACTGACAGATTTCTCCTACGAGCAGTACTTC.

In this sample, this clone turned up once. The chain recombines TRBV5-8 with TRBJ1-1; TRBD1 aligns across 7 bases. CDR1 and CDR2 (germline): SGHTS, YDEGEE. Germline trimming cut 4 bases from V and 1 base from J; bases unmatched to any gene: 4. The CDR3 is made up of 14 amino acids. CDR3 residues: CASSKGGPNTEAFF. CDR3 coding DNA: TGTGCCAGCAGCAAAGGGGGCCCGAACACTGAAGCTTTCTTT.

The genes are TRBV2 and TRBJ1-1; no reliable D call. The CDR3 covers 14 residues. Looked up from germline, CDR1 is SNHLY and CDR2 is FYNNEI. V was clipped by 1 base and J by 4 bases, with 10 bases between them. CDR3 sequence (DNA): TGTGCCAGCAGTGAAGACCGGTTTCGCACTGAAGCTTTCTTT. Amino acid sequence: CASSEDRFRTEAFF.

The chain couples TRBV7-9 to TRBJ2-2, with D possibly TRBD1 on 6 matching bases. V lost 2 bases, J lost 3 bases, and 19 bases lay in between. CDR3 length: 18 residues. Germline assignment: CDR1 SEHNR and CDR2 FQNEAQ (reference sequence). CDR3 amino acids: CASSLLKTGTWDTGELFF. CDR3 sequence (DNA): TGTGCCAGCAGCTTACTAAAAACAGGGACGTGGGACACCGGGGAGCTGTTTTTT. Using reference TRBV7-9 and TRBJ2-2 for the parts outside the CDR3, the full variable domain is DTGVSQNPRHKITKRGQNVTFRCDPISEHNRLYWYRQTLGQGPEFLTYFQNEAQLEKSRLLSDRFSAERPKGSFSTLEIQRTEQGDSAMYLCASSLLKTGTWDTGELFFGEGSRLTVL.

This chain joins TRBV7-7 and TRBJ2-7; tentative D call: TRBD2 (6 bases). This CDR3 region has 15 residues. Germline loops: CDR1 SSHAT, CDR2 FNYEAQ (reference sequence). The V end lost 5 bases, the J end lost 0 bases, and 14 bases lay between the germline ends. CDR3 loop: CASSPSAGSSYEQYF. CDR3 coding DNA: TGTGCCAGCAGCCCCTCGGCGGGGAGCTCCTACGAGCAGTACTTC.

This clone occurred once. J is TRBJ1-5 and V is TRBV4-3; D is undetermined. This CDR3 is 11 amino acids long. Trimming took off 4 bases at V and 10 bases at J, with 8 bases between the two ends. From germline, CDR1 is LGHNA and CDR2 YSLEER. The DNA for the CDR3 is TGCGCCAGCAGCCCTTGGGCCCCCCAGCATTTT. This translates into CASSPWAPQHF.

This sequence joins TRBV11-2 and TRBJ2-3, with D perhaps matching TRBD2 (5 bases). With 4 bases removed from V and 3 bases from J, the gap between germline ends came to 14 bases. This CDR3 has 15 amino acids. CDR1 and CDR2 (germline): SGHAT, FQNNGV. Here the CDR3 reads CASSSLGSRTDTQYF. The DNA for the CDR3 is TGTGCCAGCAGCTCCCTTGGGAGCCGGACAGATACGCAGTATTTT.

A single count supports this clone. CDR3 protein: CASSPNTPGQGTHEQYF. The CDR3 DNA reads TGTGCCAGCTCACCAAACACGCCGGGACAGGGAACCCACGAGCAGTACTTC. The chain uses TRBV18 and TRBJ2-7; 9 bases are a match to TRBD1. CDR1 KGHSH and CDR2 LQKENI come from the germline V gene. Germline trimming cut 2 bases from V and 5 bases from J; bases unmatched to any gene: 13. This CDR3 has 17 amino acids.

The CDR3 loop is CASTLGAATEAFF. CDR3 DNA: TGTGCCAGCACCCTAGGGGCGGCCACTGAAGCTTTCTTT. The chain recombines TRBV6-5 with TRBJ1-1, with D tentatively TRBD1 (5 bases). This CDR3 comprises 13 residues. Per the germline V gene, CDR1 is MNHEY and CDR2 is SVGAGI. V was trimmed by 7 bases and J by 4 bases, leaving 13 bases between them.

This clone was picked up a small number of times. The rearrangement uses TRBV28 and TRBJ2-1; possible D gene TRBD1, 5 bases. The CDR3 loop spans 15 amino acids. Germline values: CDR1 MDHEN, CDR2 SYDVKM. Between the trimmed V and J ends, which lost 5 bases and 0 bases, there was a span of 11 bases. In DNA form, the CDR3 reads TGTGCCAGCAGTCCTCGGCAGGGCTCCTACAATGAGCAGTTCTTC. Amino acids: CASSPRQGSYNEQFF.

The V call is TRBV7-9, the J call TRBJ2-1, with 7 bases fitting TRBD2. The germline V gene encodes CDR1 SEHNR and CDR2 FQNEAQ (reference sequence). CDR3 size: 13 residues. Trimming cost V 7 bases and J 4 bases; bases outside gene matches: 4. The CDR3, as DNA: TGTGCCAGCACGGCGGGGGTTTACAATGAGCAGTTCTTC. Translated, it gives CASTAGVYNEQFF.